The 3 T cell receptor beta chains below come from one sample, sequenced in a study of cytomegalovirus exposure and HLA in healthy donors. Clones were sequenced by immunoSEQ multiplex PCR, and TCRdb holds only the in-frame ones, with some missing. The table has some 290,000 clones, 88% seen once; the top ten hold more than 0.95%. Source material: PBMCs. These receptors all stem from a young man in good health and CMV-seronegative.

The V and J genes are TRBV5-4 and TRBJ1-2, with 8 bases identical to TRBD1. After removal of 1 base from V and 3 bases from J, the junction contained 2 bases not matched to a gene. From germline, CDR1 is SGHNT and CDR2 YYREEE (reference sequence). This CDR3 comprises 14 residues. In DNA form, the CDR3 reads TGTGCCAGCAGCTTGCAGGGGGCGGACTATGGCTACACCTTC. As protein: CASSLQGADYGYTF.

The chain joins TRBV7-9 to TRBJ1-1; D remains ambiguous. Trimming cost V 4 bases and J 8 bases, with 8 bases left between them. The CDR3 length is 11 residues. Per germline, CDR1 SEHNR and CDR2 FQNEAQ (reference sequence). CDR3 sequence: CASSSRQEAFF. The CDR3 DNA reads as TGTGCCAGCAGCTCTAGGCAAGAAGCTTTCTTT.

The J gene is TRBJ2-1, the V gene TRBV7-9, with 9 bases matching TRBD2. V was pared by 7 bases and J by 6 bases, with 13 bases of the junction left unmatched. Germline-derived CDR1 and CDR2 are SEHNR and FQNEAQ (reference sequence). The CDR3 is made up of 16 amino acids. The chain's CDR3 is CASTQKIAGVRNEQFF. CDR3 nucleotide sequence: TGTGCCAGCACCCAAAAGATAGCGGGGGTTCGCAATGAGCAGTTCTTC.